Listed below are T cell receptor beta chains from one sample, sequenced in a study of blood T cell repertoires in COVID-19. Assay: immunoSEQ multiplex PCR; the TCRdb copy retains only in-frame clones and omits some. The sample carries over 200,000 clones, roughly 91% recorded once. The sequenced sample consisted of PBMCs or T cells enriched from blood (not recorded which). Receptors were obtained from a man aged 35 to 55 who had recovered from COVID-19. Both conserved end residues are part of each CDR3. D genes are given only for firm matches. Clone size is not always given. Where it is, it says once, few, many or a class for expanded clones.

CDR3: CAISRDRVRISNQPQHF
DNA: TGTGCCATTAGCCGGGACAGGGTGAGGATTAGCAATCAGCCCCAGCATTTT
J: TRBJ1-5
V: TRBV15
size: NA
D: TRBD1

CDR3: CASTLDRTSGNTIYF
DNA: TGTGCCAGCACTTTGGACAGAACCTCTGGAAACACCATATATTTT
J: TRBJ1-3
V: TRBV6-5
size: few
D: NA

CDR3: CASSYGGAGQETQYF
DNA: TGTGCCAGCAGTTACGGGGGGGCGGGGCAGGAGACCCAGTACTTC
J: TRBJ2-5
V: TRBV6-5
size: NA
D: NA

CDR3: CASSKAKSGNFNEQYF
DNA: TGTGCCAGCAGCAAGGCAAAAAGCGGGAATTTTAACGAGCAGTACTTC
J: TRBJ2-7
V: TRBV7-8
size: once
D: TRBD2

CDR3: CASRYLPQGAGEAFF
DNA: TGTGCCAGCAGGTACTTACCTCAGGGGGCAGGTGAAGCTTTCTTT
J: TRBJ1-1
V: TRBV7-8
size: few
D: TRBD1

CDR3: CASSLWGQAYSGANVLTF
DNA: TGTGCCAGCAGCTTATGGGGGCAGGCTTACTCTGGGGCCAACGTCCTGACTTTC
J: TRBJ2-6
V: TRBV7-2
size: NA
D: NA

CDR3: CASSSGLAGGQVMVNEQFF
DNA: TGTGCCAGCAGTTCGGGACTAGCGGGAGGCCAGGTGATGGTCAATGAGCAGTTCTTC
J: TRBJ2-1
V: TRBV28
size: NA
D: TRBD2

CDR3: CASSTGVPGNTIYF
DNA: TGTGCCAGCAGCACAGGGGTTCCTGGAAACACCATATATTTT
J: TRBJ1-3
V: TRBV28
size: NA
D: TRBD1

CDR3: CASRPGTGNNEQFF
DNA: TGCGCCAGCAGGCCCGGGACAGGGAACAATGAGCAGTTCTTC
J: TRBJ2-1
V: TRBV5-1
size: NA
D: TRBD1

CDR3: CASQGQPRGEQFF
DNA: TGTGCCAGCCAGGGACAACCAAGGGGAGAGCAGTTCTTC
J: TRBJ2-1
V: TRBV6-4
size: NA
D: NA

CDR3: CASSTGQGGTEAFF
DNA: TGTGCCAGCAGTACGGGACAGGGCGGTACTGAAGCTTTCTTT
J: TRBJ1-1
V: TRBV6-5
size: NA
D: TRBD1

CDR3: CASSESGGDYGYTF
DNA: TGTGCCAGCAGTGAATCGGGGGGAGACTATGGCTACACCTTC
J: TRBJ1-2
V: TRBV6-1
size: NA
D: NA

CDR3: CASRRRDTIYF
DNA: TGTGCCAGCAGACGGCGGGACACCATATATTTT
J: TRBJ1-3
V: TRBV12-3/TRBV12-4
size: NA
D: NA

CDR3: CASSLGREPYNEQFF
DNA: TGTGCCAGCAGCTTAGGGCGGGAGCCCTACAATGAGCAGTTCTTC
J: TRBJ2-1
V: TRBV11-2
size: NA
D: TRBD2

CDR3: CASSLGSSTNEKLFF
DNA: TGTGCCAGCAGCTTGGGCTCTTCAACTAATGAAAAACTGTTTTTT
J: TRBJ1-4
V: TRBV7-8
size: NA
D: NA

CDR3: CASSPPNKNIQGKSGELFF
DNA: TGTGCCAGCTCACCACCAAACAAGAACATACAGGGGAAGTCCGGGGAGCTGTTTTTT
J: TRBJ2-2
V: TRBV18
size: NA
D: TRBD1

CDR3: CASSQVAGNTEAFF
DNA: TGTGCCAGCAGCCAAGTAGCGGGGAACACTGAAGCTTTCTTT
J: TRBJ1-1
V: TRBV3-1/TRBV3-2
size: NA
D: NA

CDR3: CASSSLLEQFF
DNA: TGTGCCAGCAGTTCGCTACTCGAGCAGTTCTTC
J: TRBJ2-1
V: TRBV6-6
size: NA
D: NA

CDR3: CSVEGRGAYNEQFF
DNA: TGCAGCGTTGAAGGGCGGGGGGCCTACAATGAGCAGTTCTTC
J: TRBJ2-1
V: TRBV29-1
size: NA
D: TRBD2

CDR3: CASGLLAGGGTQYF
DNA: TGTGCTAGTGGGCTACTAGCGGGAGGGGGGACCCAGTACTTC
J: TRBJ2-5
V: TRBV12-5
size: NA
D: TRBD2

CDR3: CASSPGTVYGYTF
DNA: TGTGCCAGCAGCCCCGGGACAGTCTATGGCTACACCTTC
J: TRBJ1-2
V: TRBV2
size: NA
D: TRBD1

CDR3: CASSMIKGTGDEKLFF
DNA: TGTGCCAGTAGTATGATAAAGGGGACAGGGGATGAAAAACTGTTTTTT
J: TRBJ1-4
V: TRBV19
size: NA
D: TRBD1

CDR3: CASSRRGAGSDSYEQYF
DNA: TGTGCCAGCAGCCGACGCGGGGCGGGGTCCGACTCCTACGAGCAGTACTTC
J: TRBJ2-7
V: TRBV4-2
size: NA
D: NA

CDR3: CASSLVGGPDIQYF
DNA: TGCGCCAGCAGCTTGGTGGGAGGTCCAGACATTCAGTACTTC
J: TRBJ2-4
V: TRBV5-1
size: NA
D: NA

CDR3: CASSSGWRDTQYF
DNA: TGTGCCAGCAGCTCAGGGTGGCGAGATACGCAGTATTTT
J: TRBJ2-3
V: TRBV7-2
size: NA
D: NA

CDR3: CASSTRNPDTQYF
DNA: TGCGCCAGCAGCACCAGGAATCCAGATACGCAGTATTTT
J: TRBJ2-3
V: TRBV5-1
size: NA
D: NA

CDR3: CASSQTHSQPWAHYEQYF
DNA: TGTGCCAGCAGCCAAACCCACTCCCAGCCCTGGGCCCATTACGAGCAGTACTTC
J: TRBJ2-7
V: TRBV4-2
size: NA
D: NA

CDR3: CASSLVGGEMYGYTF
DNA: TGTGCCAGCAGCTTAGTAGGGGGGGAAATGTATGGCTACACCTTC
J: TRBJ1-2
V: TRBV7-9
size: NA
D: NA

CDR3: CSVGAGYEQYF
DNA: TGCAGCGTAGGGGCGGGGTACGAGCAGTACTTC
J: TRBJ2-7
V: TRBV29-1
size: NA
D: NA

CDR3: CASSLRLAGVVYEQFF
DNA: TGCGCCAGCAGCCTTAGACTAGCGGGAGTTGTATATGAGCAGTTCTTC
J: TRBJ2-1
V: TRBV5-1
size: NA
D: TRBD2

CDR3: CASSPGHSGDTGELFF
DNA: TGCGCCAGCAGCCCCGGACACTCAGGCGACACCGGGGAGCTGTTTTTT
J: TRBJ2-2
V: TRBV5-1
size: NA
D: NA

CDR3: CASSRTGSNGYTF
DNA: TGTGCCAGCAGTCGGACAGGGAGTAATGGCTACACCTTC
J: TRBJ1-2
V: TRBV6-5
size: NA
D: TRBD1

CDR3: CASSPRGDEQYF
DNA: TGTGCCAGCAGCCCCAGGGGGGACGAGCAGTACTTC
J: TRBJ2-7
V: TRBV7-2
size: NA
D: NA

CDR3: CASSLSTGSGNTIYF
DNA: TGCGCCAGCAGCTTGTCCACAGGCTCTGGAAACACCATATATTTT
J: TRBJ1-3
V: TRBV5-1
size: NA
D: NA

CDR3: CASSPGVAGVSQTQYF
DNA: TGCGCCAGCAGTCCCGGGGTAGCGGGAGTGTCACAGACCCAGTACTTC
J: TRBJ2-5
V: TRBV5-1
size: NA
D: TRBD2

CDR3: CAISFLGTGGRADTQYF
DNA: TGTGCCATCAGCTTTCTGGGGACAGGGGGCAGGGCAGATACGCAGTATTTT
J: TRBJ2-3
V: TRBV10-3
size: NA
D: TRBD1

CDR3: CASSESRTGLRGYTF
DNA: TGTGCCAGCAGTGAGTCCAGGACAGGGCTGCGCGGCTACACCTTC
J: TRBJ1-2
V: TRBV2
size: few
D: TRBD1